The text below deals with one TCR beta chain. These data come from a study of blood T cell repertoires in COVID-19. Overall study context: Specimens from acute and convalescent COVID-19 originated in the United States, Italy and Spain.

Original processing methods: Reference gene primers were amplified, and this amplification served to estimate nucleated cell counts. Clones were read by immunoSEQ multiplex PCR, and TCRdb kept only the in-frame ones, dropping some. The V and J calls and clone size were taken over from that table, and D and trimming were inferred from the DNA. The table lists approximately 260,000 clones, roughly nine tenths of them singletons. The cohort comprised adults aged about 18 to 100 years residing in 20 to 30 US areas. Which cohort a participant joined came from the clinical history participants gave. This CDR3 comprises 13 residues. J lost 2 bases, V lost 8 bases, and 4 bases had no gene match. Per germline, CDR1 MNHEY and CDR2 SMNVEV (reference sequence).

The chain recombines TRBV27 with TRBJ2-7; TRBD2 agrees at 9 bases. The receptor was derived from a woman in her 30s with acute COVID-19. The sequenced sample consisted of PBMCs or T cells enriched from blood (not recorded which). The CDR3 nucleotides read TGTGCCAGCGCACTAGCGGGCCCCTACGAGCAGTACTTC. It yields the protein CASALAGPYEQYF.